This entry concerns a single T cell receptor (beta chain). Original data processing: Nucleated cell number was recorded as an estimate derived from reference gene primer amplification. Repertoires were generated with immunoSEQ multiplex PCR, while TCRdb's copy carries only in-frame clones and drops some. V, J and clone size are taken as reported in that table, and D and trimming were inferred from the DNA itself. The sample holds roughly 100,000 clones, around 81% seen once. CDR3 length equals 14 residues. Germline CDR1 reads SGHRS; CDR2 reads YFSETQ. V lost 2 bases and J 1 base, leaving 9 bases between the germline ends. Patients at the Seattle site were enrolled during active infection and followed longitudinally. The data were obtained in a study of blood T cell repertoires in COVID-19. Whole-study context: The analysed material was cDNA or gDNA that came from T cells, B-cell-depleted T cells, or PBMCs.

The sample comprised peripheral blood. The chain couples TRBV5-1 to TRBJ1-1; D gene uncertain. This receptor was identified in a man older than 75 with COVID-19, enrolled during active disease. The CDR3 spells CASSLRRENTEAFF. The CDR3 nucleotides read TGCGCCAGCAGCTTAAGGCGGGAGAACACTGAAGCTTTCTTT. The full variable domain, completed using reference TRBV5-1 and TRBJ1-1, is KAGVTQTPRYLIKTRGQQVTLSCSPISGHRSVSWYQQTPGQGLQFLFEYFSETQRNKGNFPGRFSGRQFSNSRSEMNVSTLELGDSALYLCASSLRRENTEAFFGQGTRLTVV.